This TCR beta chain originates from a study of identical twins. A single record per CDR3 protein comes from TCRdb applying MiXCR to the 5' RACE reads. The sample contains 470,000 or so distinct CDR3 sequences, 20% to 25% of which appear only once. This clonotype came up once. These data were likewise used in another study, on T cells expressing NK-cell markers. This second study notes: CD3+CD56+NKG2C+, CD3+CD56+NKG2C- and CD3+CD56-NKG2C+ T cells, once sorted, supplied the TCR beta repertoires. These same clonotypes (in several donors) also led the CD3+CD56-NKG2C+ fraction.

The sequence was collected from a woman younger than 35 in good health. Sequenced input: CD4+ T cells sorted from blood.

CDR3 nucleotides: TGCAGTGCTAGAGGGGGGCAGGTACGGGGACAGCCCCAGCATTTT. Translated, it gives CSARGGQVRGQPQHF. The gene calls are TRBV20-1 and TRBJ1-5; D may be TRBD1 (6 bases). V was cut by 1 base and J by 7 bases, with 17 bases left in between. Germline V gene lookup returns CDR1 DFQATT and CDR2 SNEGSKA (reference sequence). This CDR3 has 15 amino acids.